A single sample is the source of the 16 T cell receptor beta chains below, sequenced in a study of CD8 T cells in ankylosing spondylitis. In TCRdb, the 5' RACE reads were re-called with MiXCR into one record per CDR3 protein. The table records around 440,000 distinct CDR3 sequences, 15% to 20% of them present only once. No antigens are known for them. Study outcomes and limitations: A motif in TCR beta, a set of seven to nine highly homologous variants, appeared characteristic of ankylosing spondylitis blood.

Source material: blood, either unsorted or a sorted T cell fraction (not recorded which). All receptors come from a male donor with ankylosing spondylitis.

This clonotype was detected only a few times. The CDR3 nucleotides read TGTGCCAGCCAAAGGGGGATAGCGGGCAATGAGCAGTTCTTC. Residues: CASQRGIAGNEQFF. The rearrangement links TRBV9 to TRBJ2-1, with TRBD2 as a possible D gene (7 bases). V was clipped by 7 bases and J by 6 bases, with 17 bases between them. The length of the CDR3 is 14 residues. Germline V CDR1 and CDR2: SGDLS, YYNGEE.

There are a few counts of this clonotype. The chain joins TRBV20-1 to TRBJ1-4; D may be TRBD1 (6 bases). In germline, CDR1 is DFQATT, CDR2 SNEGSKA (reference sequence). V gave up 3 bases and J gave up 13 bases, with 12 bases separating them. The CDR3 is 11 residues long. The CDR3 region has the DNA TGCAGTGCTAGGGCCAGGGGTAGACTGTTTTTT. It is translated as CSARARGRLFF.

This chain connects TRBV7-9 to TRBJ1-1, with D possibly matching TRBD1 (5 bases). Germline V gene data show CDR1 as SEHNR and CDR2 as FQNEAQ (reference sequence). The V end was cut by 5 bases, the J end by 6 bases, with 10 bases between. The CDR3 is 12 amino acids. Written as DNA, the CDR3 is TGTGCCAGCAGCCCCAGGGAATCTGAAGCTTTCTTT. Protein product: CASSPRESEAFF.

This clonotype has more than one count but fewer than ten. This chain uses TRBV6-5 with TRBJ1-2; no definite D call. There are 13 residues in the CDR3. CDR1 MNHEY and CDR2 SVGAGI come from the germline V gene. Trimming removed 7 bases from V and 0 bases from J, with 9 bases in between. Written as DNA, the CDR3 is TGTGCCAGCATGACGGGAGCTAACTATGGCTACACCTTC. It encodes CASMTGANYGYTF.

The genes are TRBV15 and TRBJ2-7, with no clear D. This CDR3 has 14 residues. Germline V lookup: CDR1 LNHNV, CDR2 YYDKDF (reference sequence). The ends were cut back, 0 bases at V and 3 bases at J, with 9 bases in the middle. CDR3 DNA: TGTGCCACCAGCAGAGATGCTAGAGGCTACGAGCAGTACTTC. Translating gives CATSRDARGYEQYF.

The genes are TRBV5-4 and TRBJ2-1, with 9 bases aligning to TRBD2. V lost 1 base to trimming and J lost 8 bases; unmatched junction nucleotides: 4. The germline V gene encodes CDR1 SGHNT and CDR2 YYREEE (reference sequence). This CDR3 is built from 14 residues. The CDR3 reads CASSLPSGVDEQFF. CDR3 in DNA: TGTGCCAGCAGCTTGCCTAGCGGGGTGGATGAGCAGTTCTTC.

This clonotype was observed at least ten times. V usage is TRBV12-3 or TRBV12-4 and J usage is TRBJ2-2; D possibly corresponds to TRBD1 (5 bases). The CDR3 runs to 14 residues. V gave up 2 bases and J gave up 7 bases, with 11 bases separating them. The CDR3 is CASSLHQGNGELFF. CDR3 nucleotide sequence: TGTGCCAGCAGTTTACACCAGGGCAACGGGGAGCTGTTTTTT.

The count of this clonotype is one. J is TRBJ2-3 and V is TRBV19, with no clear D. The CDR3 runs 14 residues. From germline, CDR1 is LNHDA and CDR2 SQIVND (reference sequence). V lost 5 bases and J 3 bases, leaving 12 bases between the germline ends. CDR3: CASSYTPATDTQYF. DNA for the CDR3: TGTGCCAGTAGTTACACCCCCGCGACAGATACGCAGTATTTT.

This clonotype was seen a handful of times. The V gene is TRBV20-1, the J gene TRBJ2-1; D gene ambiguous. The CDR3 extends over 16 amino acids. The V and J ends lost 0 bases and 4 bases respectively, with 16 bases between them. Germline V gene lookup returns CDR1 DFQATT and CDR2 SNEGSKA (reference sequence). The CDR3 nucleotides are TGCAGTGCTAGAGATTCTAGGCAGCAACTATACAATGAGCAGTTCTTC. This translates into CSARDSRQQLYNEQFF.

The chain links TRBV7-9 to TRBJ2-1, with D unclear. CDR1 and CDR2 from the germline V gene are SEHNR and FQNEAQ (reference sequence). This CDR3 comprises 13 residues. V lost 5 bases and J lost 4, with 9 bases in between. The CDR3 DNA reads as TGTGCCAGCAGCGACGACATTTACAATGAGCAGTTCTTC. It codes for CASSDDIYNEQFF.

This clonotype came up a few times. The chain has TRBV10-3 and TRBJ2-1, with 11 bases lining up with TRBD1. CDR3 size: 16 residues. Per the germline V gene, CDR1 is ENHRY and CDR2 is SYGVKD. V was clipped by 2 bases and J by 7 bases; unmatched bases: 7. CDR3 in amino acids: CAISERLGQGGNEQFF. The CDR3 nucleotides are TGTGCCATCAGTGAGAGATTGGGACAGGGGGGGAATGAGCAGTTCTTC.

There are many counts of this clonotype. J is TRBJ2-1 and V is TRBV12-3 or TRBV12-4, with 11 bases fitting TRBD1. The trim removed 5 bases at V and 9 bases at J, leaving 9 bases unmatched. CDR3 length equals 15 residues. CDR3 in amino acids: CASSPRTGGATEQFF. CDR3 DNA sequence: TGTGCCAGCAGTCCCCGGACAGGGGGCGCAACTGAGCAGTTCTTC.

The chain links TRBV27 to TRBJ1-2; possibly TRBD1 for D (5 bases). V gave up 6 bases and J gave up 7 bases, with 18 bases separating them. This CDR3 is 14 amino acids long. Germline V gene data show CDR1 as MNHEY and CDR2 as SMNVEV (reference sequence). The CDR3 sequence: CASSLGGLDGGYTF. CDR3 nucleotide sequence: TGTGCCAGCAGCCTTGGGGGTCTGGATGGTGGCTACACCTTC.

This clonotype was detected a few times. V gene TRBV15 combines with J gene TRBJ2-2; 7 nucleotides agree with TRBD1. Germline-derived CDR1 and CDR2 are LNHNV and YYDKDF (reference sequence). Trimming removed 4 bases from V and 5 bases from J; junction bases left unmatched: 7. This CDR3 has 15 residues. The CDR3 sequence is CATSTRQGRTGELFF. As DNA, the CDR3 is TGTGCCACCAGCACCAGACAGGGACGGACCGGGGAGCTGTTTTTT.

The CDR3 loop reads CSVYWDSTQETQYF. The CDR3 nucleotides read TGCAGCGTTTACTGGGACAGTACACAAGAGACCCAGTACTTC. The rearrangement joins TRBV29-1 to TRBJ2-5; 7 positions agree with TRBD1. The V gene end was trimmed by 5 bases and the J gene end by 2 bases; junction bases not matched to a gene: 8. Germline V gene data show CDR1 as SQVTM and CDR2 as ANQGSEA. This CDR3 has 14 amino acids.

V gene TRBV14 combines with J gene TRBJ2-1; 11 nucleotides agree with TRBD2. The CDR3 is made up of 15 amino acids. Germline CDR1 SGHDN, CDR2 FVKESK. After removal of 4 bases from V and 7 bases from J, the junction contained 6 bases not matched to a gene. For the CDR3, the DNA is TGTGCCAGCAGCCCGGGACTAGCGGCTCGAAATGAGCAGTTCTTC. This encodes CASSPGLAARNEQFF.